This record covers a single T cell receptor (beta chain). The V gene lost 2 bases and the J gene lost 0 bases, with 11 bases spanning the gap. CDR3 length: 16 amino acids. Per the germline V gene, CDR1 is MNHNY and CDR2 is SVGAGI (reference sequence). The data derive from a study of T cell responses to AZD1222 COVID-19 vaccine. Sequenced by immunoSEQ multiplex PCR; TCRdb stores in-frame clones only, minus some. The repertoire consists of under 170,000 clones, with around 94% occurring once and the leading ten covering 0.95% to 1.5%. Sample: peripheral blood, taken on day 0 of AZD1222 vaccination. The chain joins TRBV6-6 to TRBJ1-5; D unresolved. The source is an adult in good health. CDR3 nucleotide sequence: TGTGCCAGCAGTTACAGTAAAGCAGTTAGCAATCAGCCCCAGCATTTT. Its protein is CASSYSKAVSNQPQHF.